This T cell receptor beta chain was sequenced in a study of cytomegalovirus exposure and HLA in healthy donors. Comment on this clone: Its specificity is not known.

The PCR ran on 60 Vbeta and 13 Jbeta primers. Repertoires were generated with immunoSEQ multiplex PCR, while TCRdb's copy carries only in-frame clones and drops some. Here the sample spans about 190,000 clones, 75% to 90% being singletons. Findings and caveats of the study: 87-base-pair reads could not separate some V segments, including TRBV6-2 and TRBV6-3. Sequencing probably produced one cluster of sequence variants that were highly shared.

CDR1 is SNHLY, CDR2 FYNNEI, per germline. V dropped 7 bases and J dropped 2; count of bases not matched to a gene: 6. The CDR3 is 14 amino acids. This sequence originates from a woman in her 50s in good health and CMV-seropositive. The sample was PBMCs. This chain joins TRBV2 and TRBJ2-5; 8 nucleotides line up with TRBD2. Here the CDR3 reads CASNHGRGQETQYF. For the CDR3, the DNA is TGTGCCAGCAATCACGGGAGGGGACAAGAGACCCAGTACTTC.